This T cell receptor (beta chain) was obtained from a study of early T cells in non-severe SARS-CoV-2 infection. The wider study: Chains stayed unpaired after sequencing of bulk RNA from unsorted whole blood.

Study findings and constraints: Anti-spike CD8 specificities were favored by VDJdb matching, whose results missed private and CD4 specificities.

The TCR library protocol attached unique molecular identifiers to the individual cDNA molecules. In TCRdb, the 5' RACE reads were re-called with MiXCR into one record per CDR3 protein. Here the sample spans tens of thousands of distinct CDR3 sequences, around 6% being singletons. This clonotype was detected ten times or more. The target antigen is unknown. This CDR3 is built from 11 residues. V lost 0 bases and J lost 8, with 7 bases in between. Germline values: CDR1 SQVTM, CDR2 ANQGSEA. Sequenced input: whole blood. The clonotype was recovered from an adult who was a healthcare worker with PCR-confirmed SARS-CoV-2 infection or an uninfected control (not recorded which). The chain couples TRBV29-1 to TRBJ1-2; no clear D. CDR3 loop: CSVEDRAGYTF. As DNA, the CDR3 is TGCAGCGTTGAAGACCGGGCCGGCTACACCTTC.